This T cell receptor beta chain was sequenced during a study of CD8 T cells in Susac syndrome. Sequencing of TCR beta covered CD8+ and CD4+ T cells obtained from blood. This CDR3 region has 14 residues. The V gene lost 2 bases and the J gene lost 0 bases, with 5 bases spanning the gap. The V gene's germline CDR1 is MNHEY and CDR2 SVGEGT. Random hexamers were used to reverse transcribe an amount of roughly 0.45 to 1 ug RNA. Multiplex PCR with immunoSEQ amplified the TCR beta CDR3 across 54 Vbeta and 13 Jbeta. TCRdb redid the calling of the immunoSEQ multiplex PCR reads with MiXCR, one entry per CDR3 protein. This sample yields 100,000 to 150,000 distinct CDR3 sequences, of which 65% to 90% are seen a single time; roughly 0.53% belongs to the top ten.

The genes are TRBV6-2 or TRBV6-3 and TRBJ2-1; D gene ambiguous. The sequencing sample was made of CD8+ T cells from PBMCs. The sequence derives from a human donor with multiple sclerosis. Here the CDR3 DNA reads TGTGCCAGCAGTTACCTGAGCTCCTACAATGAGCAGTTCTTC. As protein: CASSYLSSYNEQFF.